The 27 T cell receptor beta chains listed next were all sequenced from one sample in a study of cytomegalovirus exposure and HLA in healthy donors. It was with 60 Vbeta and 13 Jbeta primers that the PCR ran. The table came from immunoSEQ multiplex PCR; TCRdb's copy has only in-frame clones and leaves some out. The sample lists 50,000 to 70,000 clones, about 76% occurring once. The sequenced sample was PBMCs. The source of these receptors is a female donor in good health and CMV-seronegative.

The V and J genes are TRBV18 and TRBJ2-5, with TRBD1 matching 7 bases. The germline gives CDR1 KGHSH, CDR2 LQKENI. The V and J ends lost 3 bases and 2 bases, in that order; junction bases with no gene match: 3. This CDR3 region has 14 residues. The CDR3 is CASSPGTVQETQYF. The DNA for the CDR3 is TGTGCCAGCTCACCTGGGACAGTTCAAGAGACCCAGTACTTC. The full variable domain, rest sourced from reference TRBV18 and TRBJ2-5, is NAGVMQNPRHLVRRRGQEARLRCSPMKGHSHVYWYRQLPEEGLKFMVYLQKENIIDESGMPKERFSAEFPKEGPSILRIQQVVRGDSAAYFCASSPGTVQETQYFGPGTRLLVL.

V usage is TRBV29-1 and J usage is TRBJ2-7; D uncertain. The CDR3 contains 12 residues. Germline CDR1 SQVTM, CDR2 ANQGSEA. Trimming removed 4 bases at V and 0 bases at J, with 7 bases between. CDR3 bases: TGCAGCGTTGGAGGATTCTCCTACGAGCAGTACTTC. As protein: CSVGGFSYEQYF.

The chain uses TRBV27 and TRBJ2-1, with TRBD2 matching over 13 bases. The CDR3 extends over 17 amino acids. Per the germline V gene, CDR1 is MNHEY and CDR2 is SMNVEV (reference sequence). The V and J ends lost 5 bases and 2 bases, in that order; junction bases with no gene match: 6. The CDR3 loop reads CASSPGLAGVTYNEQFF. As DNA, the CDR3 is TGTGCCAGCAGTCCTGGACTAGCGGGAGTCACCTACAATGAGCAGTTCTTC.

The chain links TRBV6-1 to TRBJ2-4; TRBD2 might be the D (7 bases). V lost 1 base to trimming and J lost 6 bases, with 13 bases between them. CDR1 and CDR2 (germline): MNHNS, SASEGT. The CDR3 runs 15 residues. The CDR3 DNA reads TGTGCCAGCAGTGAAGTAGGCGGGGGCTCAAACATTCAGTACTTC. This translates into CASSEVGGGSNIQYF.

The rearrangement joins TRBV12-5 to TRBJ2-3, with D tentatively TRBD1 (5 bases). With 1 base removed from V and 7 bases from J, the gap between germline ends came to 12 bases. The CDR3 covers 14 residues. Germline loops: CDR1 LGHNT, CDR2 FRNRAP. CDR3 amino acids: CASGLDPAGNTQYF. DNA of the CDR3: TGTGCTAGTGGTTTGGACCCAGCAGGGAATACGCAGTATTTT.

The J gene is TRBJ2-6, the V gene TRBV15; no clear D gene. V was trimmed by 0 bases and J by 1 base, leaving 7 bases between them. There are 16 residues in the CDR3. CDR1 and CDR2 (germline): LNHNV, YYDKDF (reference sequence). The CDR3 spells CATSRDRRSGANVLTF. Written as DNA, the CDR3 is TGTGCCACCAGCAGAGATCGCCGGTCTGGGGCCAACGTCCTGACTTTC.

The chain is built from TRBV18 and TRBJ2-7, with 10 bases fitting TRBD1. From germline, CDR1 is KGHSH and CDR2 LQKENI. The CDR3 spans 14 residues. The V segment lost 3 bases and the J segment 6 bases; nucleotides outside the gene matches: 5. CDR3 DNA sequence: TGTGCCAGCTCACCGACAGGGGGCGCGACCGAGCAGTACTTC. This sequence encodes CASSPTGGATEQYF.

This clone occurred once. The CDR3 reads CATWTGGIDEQFF. The CDR3 DNA follows: TGTGCCACCTGGACAGGGGGCATCGATGAGCAGTTCTTC. The chain couples TRBV10-3 to TRBJ2-1; 11 bases align to TRBD1. The CDR3 is 13 residues long. The V segment lost 10 bases and the J segment 8 bases; nucleotides outside the gene matches: 7. The germline V gene encodes CDR1 ENHRY and CDR2 SYGVKD.

The V gene is TRBV19, the J gene TRBJ2-7; TRBD2 aligns across 9 bases. Trimming cost V 9 bases and J 2 bases; bases outside gene matches: 11. This CDR3 spans 15 amino acids. CDR1 is LNHDA, CDR2 SQIVND, per germline (reference sequence). CDR3 protein: CASRLSGGPPYEQYF. The CDR3 DNA reads TGTGCCAGCCGCTTAAGCGGGGGGCCGCCCTACGAGCAGTACTTC.

The J gene is TRBJ2-7, the V gene TRBV18; 10 bases match TRBD2. The CDR3 runs 15 residues. CDR1 is KGHSH, CDR2 LQKENI, per germline. Unmatched junction bases numbered 3, after V lost 3 bases and J lost 1 base. The CDR3 here is CASSPLAGVSYEQYF. The CDR3, as DNA: TGTGCCAGCTCACCTCTAGCGGGGGTATCCTACGAGCAGTACTTC.

The rearrangement links TRBV5-8 to TRBJ2-7; 8 bases align to TRBD1. CDR1 is SGHTS and CDR2 is YDEGEE in the germline V gene. V gave up 5 bases and J gave up 3 bases; unmatched junction bases: 7. The length of the CDR3 is 14 residues. In nucleotides, the CDR3 is TGTGCCAGCAGTTGGACAGGGCAAGACTACGAGCAGTACTTC. This gives the protein CASSWTGQDYEQYF.

This clone was detected only a few times. The genes are TRBV28 and TRBJ1-1; 7 bases align to TRBD1. V shed 2 bases and J 1 base; nucleotides not matched to a gene: 7. The germline CDR1 and CDR2 sequences are MDHEN and SYDVKM. The CDR3 is made up of 16 amino acids. The CDR3 region is CASSLRGQSWNTEAFF. The CDR3 region has the DNA TGTGCCAGCAGTTTAAGGGGACAGTCATGGAACACTGAAGCTTTCTTT.

The rearrangement uses TRBV6-5 and TRBJ1-5; D call uncertain. Germline V gene lookup returns CDR1 MNHEY and CDR2 SVGAGI. The CDR3 covers 15 residues. CDR3 loop: CPGRAAREGNQPQHF. CDR3 nucleotide sequence: TGTCCCGGCCGGGCAGCCCGGGAAGGCAATCAGCCCCAGCATTTT.

The chain couples TRBV11-3 to TRBJ1-1; D not resolved. The germline V gene has CDR1 SGHNT and CDR2 YENEEA. CDR3 size: 13 residues. V gave up 1 base and J gave up 5 bases, with 8 bases separating them. CDR3 in DNA: TGTGCCAGCAGCTTAGGAGGGCTAACTGAAGCTTTCTTT. Translation gives CASSLGGLTEAFF. The full variable domain, with the rest looked up from reference TRBV11-3 and TRBJ1-1, is EAGVVQSPRYKIIEKKQPVAFWCNPISGHNTLYWYLQNLGQGPELLIRYENEEAVDDSQLPKDRFSAERLKGVDSTLKIQPAELGDSAVYLCASSLGGLTEAFFGQGTRLTVV.

In its sample, this clone was seen once. The rearrangement links TRBV7-3 to TRBJ2-3; 9 positions agree with TRBD2. The CDR3 is made up of 18 amino acids. Per germline, CDR1 SGHTA and CDR2 FQGTGA. V was clipped by 0 bases and J by 5 bases; unmatched bases: 12. As DNA, the CDR3 is TGTGCCAGCAGCTTAACACCTAATAGCGGGAGCATGGTAGATACGCAGTATTTT. Its protein is CASSLTPNSGSMVDTQYF.

The J gene is TRBJ1-4, the V gene TRBV30; tentatively, D is TRBD1 (5 bases). V was shortened by 0 bases and J by 8 bases, with 16 bases between the two germline ends. Germline-derived CDR1 and CDR2 are GTSNPN and SVGIG (reference sequence). There are 15 residues in the CDR3. The chain's CDR3 is CAWSVSGQGREKLFF. DNA for the CDR3: TGTGCCTGGAGTGTATCGGGCCAGGGTCGAGAAAAACTGTTTTTT. Drawing the rest from reference TRBV30 and TRBJ1-4, the complete variable domain is SQTIHQWPATLVQPVGSPLSLECTVEGTSNPNLYWYRQAAGRGLQLLFYSVGIGQISSEVPQNLSASRPQDRQFILSSKKLLLSDSGFYLCAWSVSGQGREKLFFGSGTQLSVL.

The chain joins TRBV29-1 to TRBJ1-5, with 7 positions matching TRBD1. The CDR3 covers 14 residues. CDR1 and CDR2 (germline): SQVTM, ANQGSEA. V trimming: 4 bases; J trimming: 0 bases; junction bases outside the gene matches: 3. CDR3 in amino acids: CSVGTGYSNQPQHF. The DNA for the CDR3 is TGCAGCGTTGGGACAGGATATAGCAATCAGCCCCAGCATTTT.

Only a few counts were recorded for this clone. V is TRBV7-9 and J is TRBJ2-7; tentatively, D is TRBD1 (5 bases). Germline loops: CDR1 SEHNR, CDR2 FQNEAQ (reference sequence). The V end lost 3 bases, the J end lost 3 bases, and 12 bases lay between the germline ends. The CDR3 runs to 14 residues. The CDR3 nucleotides are TGTGCCAGCAGCTTGGCTGACAGTGTCTACGAGCAGTACTTC. Its translation is CASSLADSVYEQYF.

The V gene is TRBV7-7, the J gene TRBJ2-3; perhaps TRBD2 as D (5 bases). Germline CDR1 reads SSHAT; CDR2 reads FNYEAQ (reference sequence). The CDR3 totals 15 residues. Trimming removed 6 bases from V and 1 base from J, with 14 bases in between. This CDR3 is CASSLGRLGTDTQYF. The CDR3 DNA reads as TGTGCCAGCAGTCTTGGGAGACTTGGCACAGATACGCAGTATTTT.

The chain carries TRBV9 and TRBJ2-5, with 11 positions matching TRBD2. The CDR3 has 16 residues. Germline CDR1 reads SGDLS; CDR2 reads YYNGEE. V was clipped by 0 bases and J by 5 bases; unmatched bases: 6. The CDR3 nucleotides read TGTGCCAGCAGCGTAGAGCTAGCGGGGGGCCGGGAGACCCAGTACTTC. Its translation is CASSVELAGGRETQYF.

This chain uses TRBV7-9 with TRBJ2-7; D is undetermined. Germline CDR1 reads SEHNR; CDR2 reads FQNEAQ (reference sequence). V shed 5 bases and J shed 4 bases, with 21 bases lying between them. The CDR3 runs to 16 residues. Here the CDR3 DNA reads TGTGCCAGCAGCCCGGCGGTAGTGGGTACTTCTTACGAGCAGTACTTC. Its protein product is CASSPAVVGTSYEQYF.

The chain couples TRBV27 to TRBJ1-6; 7 bases match TRBD1. The germline gives CDR1 MNHEY, CDR2 SMNVEV (reference sequence). V shed 5 bases, J shed 13 bases, and the junction held 11 bases outside the gene matches. CDR3 size: 14 residues. This CDR3 is CASSGGTEVSPLHF. The CDR3, as DNA: TGTGCCAGCAGTGGAGGGACAGAGGTATCGCCCCTCCACTTT.

The rearrangement links TRBV18 to TRBJ2-2, with 14 bases matching TRBD2. Germline lookup yields CDR1 KGHSH and CDR2 LQKENI. CDR3 size: 18 residues. Unmatched junction bases numbered 4, after V lost 0 bases and J lost 4 bases. As DNA, the CDR3 is TGTGCCAGCTCACCACCAGAGACTAGCGGGAGGGCCACCGGGGAGCTGTTTTTT. It is translated as CASSPPETSGRATGELFF.

V is TRBV5-1 and J is TRBJ2-3, with 11 positions matching TRBD1. Losses at the gene ends were 6 bases for V and 9 bases for J; bases not matched to a gene: 9. The CDR3 spans 14 residues. Per germline, CDR1 SGHRS and CDR2 YFSETQ. As DNA, the CDR3 is TGCGCCAGCACCCAAGGGACAGGGGGTGGAACGCAGTATTTT. Protein: CASTQGTGGGTQYF. Filled out from reference TRBV5-1 and TRBJ2-3, the complete variable domain reads KAGVTQTPRYLIKTRGQQVTLSCSPISGHRSVSWYQQTPGQGLQFLFEYFSETQRNKGNFPGRFSGRQFSNSRSEMNVSTLELGDSALYLCASTQGTGGGTQYFGPGTRLTVL.

The genes are TRBV18 and TRBJ1-4; the D gene is possibly TRBD1 (6 bases). Per the germline V gene, CDR1 is KGHSH and CDR2 is LQKENI. Trimming took off 3 bases at V and 7 bases at J, with 21 bases between the two ends. The CDR3 has 17 residues. The CDR3 loop is CASSPEAGGAWSEKLFF. The CDR3 bases are TGTGCCAGCTCACCGGAGGCGGGGGGCGCATGGTCTGAAAAACTGTTTTTT.

CDR3 in amino acids: CASSQDRIGETQYF. In DNA, the CDR3 is TGTGCCAGCAGCCAAGACCGGATCGGGGAGACCCAGTACTTC. The rearrangement uses TRBV14 and TRBJ2-5; D not resolved. Trimming took 0 bases from V and 5 from J, leaving 10 bases between them. The V gene's germline CDR1 is SGHDN and CDR2 FVKESK. The CDR3 runs to 14 residues.

The sample holds one count of this clone. The chain is built from TRBV7-2 and TRBJ1-4; unclear D gene. This CDR3 has 14 amino acids. The germline CDR1 and CDR2 sequences are SGHTA and FQGNSA. V was shortened by 3 bases and J by 3 bases, with 8 bases between the two germline ends. CDR3 sequence (DNA): TGTGCCAGCAGCTTGGAGTCGTCTAATGAAAAACTGTTTTTT. Its translation: CASSLESSNEKLFF.